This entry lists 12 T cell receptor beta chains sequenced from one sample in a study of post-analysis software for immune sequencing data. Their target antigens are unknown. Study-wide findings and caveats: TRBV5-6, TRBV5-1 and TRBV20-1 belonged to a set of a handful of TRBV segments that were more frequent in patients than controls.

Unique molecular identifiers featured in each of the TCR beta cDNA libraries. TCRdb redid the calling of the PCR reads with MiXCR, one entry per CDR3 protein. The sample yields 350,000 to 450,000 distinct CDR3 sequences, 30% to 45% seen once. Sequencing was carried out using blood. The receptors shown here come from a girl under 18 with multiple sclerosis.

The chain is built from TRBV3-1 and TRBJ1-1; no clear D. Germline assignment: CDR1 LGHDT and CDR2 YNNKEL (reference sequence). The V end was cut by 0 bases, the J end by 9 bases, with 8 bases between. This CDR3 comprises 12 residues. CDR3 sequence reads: CASSQEAGKAFF. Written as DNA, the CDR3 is TGTGCCAGCAGCCAAGAGGCAGGAAAAGCTTTCTTT.

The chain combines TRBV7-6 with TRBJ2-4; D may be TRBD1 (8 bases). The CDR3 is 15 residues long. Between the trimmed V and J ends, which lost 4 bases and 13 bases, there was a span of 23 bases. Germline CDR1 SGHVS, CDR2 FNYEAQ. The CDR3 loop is CASSSSGQGRGEQYF. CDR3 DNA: TGTGCCAGCAGCTCCTCCGGACAGGGCCGGGGGGAGCAGTACTTC.

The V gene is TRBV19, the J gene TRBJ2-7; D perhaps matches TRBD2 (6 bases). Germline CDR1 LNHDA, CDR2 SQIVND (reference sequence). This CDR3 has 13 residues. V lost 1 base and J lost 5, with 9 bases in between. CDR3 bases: TGTGCCAGTAGTATAGCATCGGGGGACGAGCAGTACTTC. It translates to CASSIASGDEQYF.

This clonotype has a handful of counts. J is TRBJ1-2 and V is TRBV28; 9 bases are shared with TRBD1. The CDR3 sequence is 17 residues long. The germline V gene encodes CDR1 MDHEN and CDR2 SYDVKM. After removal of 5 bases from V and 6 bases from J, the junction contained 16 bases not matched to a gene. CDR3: CASSPAFRDRDGDGYTF. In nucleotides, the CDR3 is TGTGCCAGCAGTCCAGCCTTCCGGGACAGGGACGGTGATGGCTACACCTTC.

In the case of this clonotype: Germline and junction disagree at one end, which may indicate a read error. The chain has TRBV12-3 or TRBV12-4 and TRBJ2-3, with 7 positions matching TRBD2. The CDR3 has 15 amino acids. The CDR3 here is CASTRGPTSTDTEYF. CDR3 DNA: TGTGCCAGCACCCGAGGACCGACTAGCACAGATACGGAGTATTTT.

DNA of the CDR3: TGTGCCAGCAGACCCCCTCCCCGGGACAAGAACAATGAGCAGTTCTTC. Its translation: CASRPPPRDKNNEQFF. The gene calls are TRBV7-6 and TRBJ2-1; D is perhaps TRBD1 (6 bases). CDR3 length equals 16 residues. V lost 6 bases and J 5 bases, leaving 20 bases between the germline ends. Germline V gives CDR1 SGHVS, CDR2 FNYEAQ.

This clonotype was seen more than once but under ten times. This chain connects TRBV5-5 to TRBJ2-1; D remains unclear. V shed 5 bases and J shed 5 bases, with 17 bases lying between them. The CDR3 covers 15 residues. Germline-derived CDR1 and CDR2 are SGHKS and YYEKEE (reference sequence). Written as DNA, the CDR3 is TGTGCCAGCAGTTACTACCCGTTAGTCAACAATGAGCAGTTCTTC. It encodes CASSYYPLVNNEQFF.

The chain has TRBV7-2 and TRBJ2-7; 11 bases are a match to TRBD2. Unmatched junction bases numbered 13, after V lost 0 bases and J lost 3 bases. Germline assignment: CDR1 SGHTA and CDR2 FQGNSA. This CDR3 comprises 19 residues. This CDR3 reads CASSLAPFKTSGDSYEQYF. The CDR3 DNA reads TGTGCCAGCAGCTTAGCCCCGTTCAAGACTAGCGGGGACAGCTACGAGCAGTACTTC.

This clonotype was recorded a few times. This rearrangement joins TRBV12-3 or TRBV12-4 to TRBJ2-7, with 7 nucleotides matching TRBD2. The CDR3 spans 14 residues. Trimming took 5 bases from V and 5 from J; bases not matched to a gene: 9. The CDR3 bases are TGTGCCAGCAGTCTCCAAATTGGGAGGGACGAGCAGTACTTC. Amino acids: CASSLQIGRDEQYF.

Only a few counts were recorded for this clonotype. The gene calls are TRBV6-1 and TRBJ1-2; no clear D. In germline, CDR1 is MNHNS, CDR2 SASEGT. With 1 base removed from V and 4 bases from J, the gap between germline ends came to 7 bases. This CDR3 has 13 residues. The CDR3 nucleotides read TGTGCCAGCAGTGAAGGGGAAGCCTATGGCTACACCTTC. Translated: CASSEGEAYGYTF.

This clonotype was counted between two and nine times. The CDR3 DNA follows: TGTGCCAGCACCAACCAGCGGGGGTACCAAGAGACCCAGTACTTC. Its translation: CASTNQRGYQETQYF. This chain connects TRBV7-6 to TRBJ2-5; 8 bases align to TRBD2. CDR3 size: 15 residues. Germline trimming cut 7 bases from V and 0 bases from J; bases unmatched to any gene: 7. Germline-derived CDR1 and CDR2 are SGHVS and FNYEAQ.

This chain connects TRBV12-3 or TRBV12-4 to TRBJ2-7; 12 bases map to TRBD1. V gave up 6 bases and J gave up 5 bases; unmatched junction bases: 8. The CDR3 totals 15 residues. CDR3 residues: CASSPGTGGRHEQYF. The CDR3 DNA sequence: TGTGCCAGCAGCCCCGGGACAGGGGGCCGCCACGAGCAGTACTTC.